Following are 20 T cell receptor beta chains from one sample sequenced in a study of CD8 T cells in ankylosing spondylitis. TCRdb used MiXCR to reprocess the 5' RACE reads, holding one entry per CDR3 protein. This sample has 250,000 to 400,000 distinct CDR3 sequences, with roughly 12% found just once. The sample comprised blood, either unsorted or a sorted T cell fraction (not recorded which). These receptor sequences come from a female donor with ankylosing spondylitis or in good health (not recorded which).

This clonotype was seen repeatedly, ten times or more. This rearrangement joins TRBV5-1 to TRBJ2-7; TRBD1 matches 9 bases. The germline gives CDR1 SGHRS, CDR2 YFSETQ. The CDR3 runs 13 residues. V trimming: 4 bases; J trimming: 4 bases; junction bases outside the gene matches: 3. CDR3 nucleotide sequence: TGCGCCAGCAGCGGACAGGGGCCGTACGAGCAGTACTTC. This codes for CASSGQGPYEQYF. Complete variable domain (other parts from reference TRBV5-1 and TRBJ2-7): KAGVTQTPRYLIKTRGQQVTLSCSPISGHRSVSWYQQTPGQGLQFLFEYFSETQRNKGNFPGRFSGRQFSNSRSEMNVSTLELGDSALYLCASSGQGPYEQYFGPGTRLTVT.

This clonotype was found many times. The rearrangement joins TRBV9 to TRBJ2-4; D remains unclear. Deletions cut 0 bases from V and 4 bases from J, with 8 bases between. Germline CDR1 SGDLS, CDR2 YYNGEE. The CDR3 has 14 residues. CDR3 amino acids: CASSVASDKNIQYF. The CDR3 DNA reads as TGTGCCAGCAGCGTAGCGTCAGATAAAAACATTCAGTACTTC. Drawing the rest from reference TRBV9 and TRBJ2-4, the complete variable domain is DSGVTQTPKHLITATGQRVTLRCSPRSGDLSVYWYQQSLDQGLQFLIQYYNGEERAKGNILERFSAQQFPDLHSELNLSSLELGDSALYFCASSVASDKNIQYFGAGTRLSVL.

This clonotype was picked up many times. The CDR3: CASRVRETQYF. The CDR3 bases are TGTGCCAGCAGAGTGCGGGAGACCCAGTACTTC. The J gene is TRBJ2-5, the V gene TRBV27, with D uncertain. The CDR3 extends over 11 amino acids. Per germline, CDR1 MNHEY and CDR2 SMNVEV (reference sequence). The V end was cut by 6 bases, the J end by 5 bases, with 7 bases between.

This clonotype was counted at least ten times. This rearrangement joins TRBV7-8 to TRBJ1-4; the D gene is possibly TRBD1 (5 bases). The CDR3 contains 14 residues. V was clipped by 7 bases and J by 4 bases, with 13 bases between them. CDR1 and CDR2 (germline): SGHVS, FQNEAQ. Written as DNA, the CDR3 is TGTGCCAGCACAAAATGGGGGAGTAATGAAAAACTGTTTTTT. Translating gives CASTKWGSNEKLFF.

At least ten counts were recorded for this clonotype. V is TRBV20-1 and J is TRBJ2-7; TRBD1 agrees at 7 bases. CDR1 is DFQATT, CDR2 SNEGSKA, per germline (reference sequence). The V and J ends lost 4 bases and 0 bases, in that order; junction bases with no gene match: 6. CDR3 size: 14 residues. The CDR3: CSATSGTASYEQYF. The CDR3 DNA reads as TGCAGTGCTACCTCCGGGACAGCCTCCTACGAGCAGTACTTC.

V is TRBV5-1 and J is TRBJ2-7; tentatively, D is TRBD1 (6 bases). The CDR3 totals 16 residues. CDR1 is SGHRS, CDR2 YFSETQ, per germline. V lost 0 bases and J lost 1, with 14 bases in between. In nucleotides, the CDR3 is TGCGCCAGCAGCTTGGCCGCAGGGGCCCTATCCTACGAGCAGTACTTC. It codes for CASSLAAGALSYEQYF.

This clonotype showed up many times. As DNA, the CDR3 is TGTGCCATCATGGGCACCGGGGAGCTGTTTTTT. Translating it yields CAIMGTGELFF. The chain employs TRBV10-3 and TRBJ2-2; D gene ambiguous. The CDR3 spans 11 residues. CDR1 and CDR2 from the germline V gene are ENHRY and SYGVKD. V dropped 7 bases and J dropped 4 bases, with 4 bases sitting between them.

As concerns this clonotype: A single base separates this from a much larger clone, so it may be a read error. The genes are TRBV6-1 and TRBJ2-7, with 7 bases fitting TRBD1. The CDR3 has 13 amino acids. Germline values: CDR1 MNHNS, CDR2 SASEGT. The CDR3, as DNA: TGTGCCGGCAGTGAGAGAGCCTACAGGGGACAGTACTTC. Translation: CAGSERAYRGQYF.

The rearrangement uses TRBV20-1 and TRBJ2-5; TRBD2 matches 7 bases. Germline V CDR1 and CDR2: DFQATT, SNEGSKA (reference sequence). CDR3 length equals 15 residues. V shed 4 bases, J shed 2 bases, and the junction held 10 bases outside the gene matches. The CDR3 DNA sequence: TGCAGTGCTAACCCACGGGGGGTCCGGCAAGAGACCCAGTACTTC. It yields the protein CSANPRGVRQETQYF.

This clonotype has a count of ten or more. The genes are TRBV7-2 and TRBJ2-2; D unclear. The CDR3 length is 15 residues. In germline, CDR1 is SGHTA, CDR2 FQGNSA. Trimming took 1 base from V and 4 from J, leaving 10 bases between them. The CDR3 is CASSLGWVSTGELFF. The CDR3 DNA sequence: TGTGCCAGCAGCTTAGGTTGGGTGAGCACCGGGGAGCTGTTTTTT.

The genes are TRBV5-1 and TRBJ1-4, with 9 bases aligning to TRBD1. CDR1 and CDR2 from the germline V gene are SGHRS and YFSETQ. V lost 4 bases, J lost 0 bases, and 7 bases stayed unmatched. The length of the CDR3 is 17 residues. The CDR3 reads CASSAGTGIATNEKLFF. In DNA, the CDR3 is TGCGCCAGCAGCGCCGGGACAGGGATCGCAACTAATGAAAAACTGTTTTTT.

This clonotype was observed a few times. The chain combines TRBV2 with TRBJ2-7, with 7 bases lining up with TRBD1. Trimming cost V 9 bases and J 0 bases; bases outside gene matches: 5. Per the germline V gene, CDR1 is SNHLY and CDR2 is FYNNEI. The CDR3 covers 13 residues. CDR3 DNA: TGTGCCAGGGGACAGACCGACTCCTACGAGCAGTACTTC. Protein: CARGQTDSYEQYF.

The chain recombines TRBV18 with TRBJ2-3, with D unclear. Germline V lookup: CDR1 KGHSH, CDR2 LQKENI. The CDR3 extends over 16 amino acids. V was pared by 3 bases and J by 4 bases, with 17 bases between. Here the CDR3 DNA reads TGTGCCAGCTCACCCGTCGGTCCTCCAAGCGCAGATACGCAGTATTTT. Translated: CASSPVGPPSADTQYF.

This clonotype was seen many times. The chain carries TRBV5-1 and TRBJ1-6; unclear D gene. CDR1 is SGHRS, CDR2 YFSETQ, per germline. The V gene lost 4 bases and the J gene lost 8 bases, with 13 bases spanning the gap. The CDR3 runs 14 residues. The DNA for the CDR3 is TGCGCCAGCAGCCCTTCGGGGTCCCATTCACCCCTCCACTTT. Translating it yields CASSPSGSHSPLHF.

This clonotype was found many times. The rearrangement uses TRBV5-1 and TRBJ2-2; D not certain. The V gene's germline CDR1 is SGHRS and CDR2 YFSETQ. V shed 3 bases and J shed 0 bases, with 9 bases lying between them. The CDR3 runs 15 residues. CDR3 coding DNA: TGCGCCAGCAGCTCGTCGCGATCGAACACCGGGGAGCTGTTTTTT. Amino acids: CASSSSRSNTGELFF.

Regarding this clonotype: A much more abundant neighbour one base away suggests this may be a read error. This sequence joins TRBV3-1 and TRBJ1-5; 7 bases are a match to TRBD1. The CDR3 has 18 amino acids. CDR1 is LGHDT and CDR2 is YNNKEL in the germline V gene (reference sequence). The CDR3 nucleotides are TGTGCCAGCAGCCAAGGCCACAGGGGTCGCGGAGAAGGACAGCCCCATCATTTT. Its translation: CASSQGHRGRGEGQPHHF.

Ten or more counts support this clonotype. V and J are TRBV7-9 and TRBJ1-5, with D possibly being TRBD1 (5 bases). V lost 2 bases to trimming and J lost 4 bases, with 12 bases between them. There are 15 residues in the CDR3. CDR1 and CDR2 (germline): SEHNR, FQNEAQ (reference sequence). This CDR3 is CASSLSGAGNQPQHF. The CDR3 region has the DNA TGTGCCAGCAGCTTATCCGGGGCAGGAAATCAGCCCCAGCATTTT.

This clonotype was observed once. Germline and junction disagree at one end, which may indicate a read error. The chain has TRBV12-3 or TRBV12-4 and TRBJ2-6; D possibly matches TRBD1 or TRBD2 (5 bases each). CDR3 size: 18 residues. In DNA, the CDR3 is TGTACCAGCAGTTCCCGGGGCAGATTTCCCCCTGGGGCCAACGTCCTGACTTTC. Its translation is CTSSSRGRFPPGANVLTF.

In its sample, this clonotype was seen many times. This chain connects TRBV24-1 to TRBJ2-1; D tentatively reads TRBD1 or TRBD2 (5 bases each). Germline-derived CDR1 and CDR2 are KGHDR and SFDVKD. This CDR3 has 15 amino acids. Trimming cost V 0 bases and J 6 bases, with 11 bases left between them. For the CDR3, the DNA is TGTGCCACCAGTGATTTGTCGGGACGGAGCAATGAGCAGTTCTTC. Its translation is CATSDLSGRSNEQFF.

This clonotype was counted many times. The CDR3: CASSQFLASSGNTIYF. CDR3 coding DNA: TGTGCCAGCAGCCAATTCCTTGCCAGCTCTGGAAACACCATATATTTT. The J gene is TRBJ1-3, the V gene TRBV4-2; no definite D call. This CDR3 is built from 16 residues. The germline V gene encodes CDR1 LGHNA and CDR2 YNFKEQ. V was cut by 2 bases and J by 0 bases, with 11 bases left in between.